These 14 T cell receptor beta chains were sequenced from one sample in a study of T cell responses to AZD1222 COVID-19 vaccine. Generated by immunoSEQ multiplex PCR, the TCRdb table keeps only in-frame clones and is missing some. The sample comprises roughly 180,000 clones, about 90% of which are singletons, and around 1.8% rests with the top ten. The sample was peripheral blood, taken on day 0 of AZD1222 vaccination. The receptors were sampled from an adult in good health.

The gene calls are TRBV7-6 and TRBJ2-1, with TRBD2 as a possible D gene (5 bases). Germline V lookup: CDR1 SGHVS, CDR2 FNYEAQ. CDR3 size: 13 residues. The V end was cut by 2 bases, the J end by 5 bases, with 7 bases between. The CDR3 is CASSLRADNEQFF. In nucleotides, the CDR3 is TGTGCCAGCAGCTTAAGAGCGGACAATGAGCAGTTCTTC.

The genes are TRBV5-1 and TRBJ1-2; D may be TRBD1 (6 bases). Trimming shortened V by 0 bases and J by 7 bases, and 7 bases separated the two germline ends. Germline V gene data show CDR1 as SGHRS and CDR2 as YFSETQ. CDR3 length: 12 residues. The CDR3 spells CASSLDRAGYTF. The CDR3 DNA is TGCGCCAGCAGCTTGGACAGGGCTGGCTACACCTTC. The whole variable domain, filled in from reference TRBV5-1 and TRBJ1-2, reads KAGVTQTPRYLIKTRGQQVTLSCSPISGHRSVSWYQQTPGQGLQFLFEYFSETQRNKGNFPGRFSGRQFSNSRSEMNVSTLELGDSALYLCASSLDRAGYTFGSGTRLTVV.

V is TRBV5-4 and J is TRBJ2-6, with 7 positions matching TRBD2. CDR3 size: 17 residues. CDR1 SGHNT and CDR2 YYREEE come from the germline V gene (reference sequence). J gave up 0 bases and V 3 bases, and 6 bases lay outside the gene matches. CDR3 amino acids: CASSWGGVSSGANVLTF. DNA for the CDR3: TGTGCCAGCAGCTGGGGGGGAGTGAGCTCTGGGGCCAACGTCCTGACTTTC. The full variable domain, with the rest looked up from reference TRBV5-4 and TRBJ2-6, is ETGVTQSPTHLIKTRGQQVTLRCSSQSGHNTVSWYQQALGQGPQFIFQYYREEENGRGNFPPRFSGLQFPNYSSELNVNALELDDSALYLCASSWGGVSSGANVLTFGAGSRLTVL.

CDR3 sequence: CASSSTRDSPLHF. In nucleotides, the CDR3 is TGTGCCAGCAGCTCTACACGGGATTCACCCCTCCACTTT. This chain links TRBV5-4 with TRBJ1-6; D gene unclear. V shed 3 bases and J shed 8 bases, with 9 bases lying between them. Germline V gene lookup returns CDR1 SGHNT and CDR2 YYREEE (reference sequence). The CDR3 extends over 13 amino acids. Looking up the rest from reference TRBV5-4 and TRBJ1-6 gives the full variable domain: ETGVTQSPTHLIKTRGQQVTLRCSSQSGHNTVSWYQQALGQGPQFIFQYYREEENGRGNFPPRFSGLQFPNYSSELNVNALELDDSALYLCASSSTRDSPLHFGNGTRLTVT.

The CDR3 loop is CASSDTGVQPQHF. CDR3 coding DNA: TGCGCCAGCAGTGATACAGGGGTTCAGCCCCAGCATTTT. The rearrangement uses TRBV10-1 and TRBJ1-5; 7 bases are shared with TRBD1. The CDR3 contains 13 residues. V was clipped by 3 bases and J by 6 bases; unmatched bases: 2. In germline, CDR1 is WNHNN, CDR2 SYGVQD (reference sequence).

The rearrangement links TRBV5-1 to TRBJ2-7, with 7 bases that match TRBD1. Germline V gene lookup returns CDR1 SGHRS and CDR2 YFSETQ. The CDR3 totals 14 residues. Unmatched junction bases numbered 11, after V lost 7 bases and J lost 4 bases. CDR3 amino acids: CASSRGSEVYEQYF. The CDR3, as DNA: TGCGCCAGCTCCAGGGGGTCGGAAGTATACGAGCAGTACTTC.

V gene TRBV6-1 combines with J gene TRBJ2-7; 14 bases fit TRBD2. The V gene's germline CDR1 is MNHNS and CDR2 SASEGT. V lost 4 bases, J lost 7 bases, and 12 bases stayed unmatched. The CDR3 totals 17 residues. The CDR3 protein is CASSGLAGGGGTKEQYF. The CDR3 nucleotides read TGTGCCAGCAGTGGACTAGCGGGAGGGGGGGGGACTAAGGAGCAGTACTTC.

The V call is TRBV5-1, the J call TRBJ2-7, with unresolved D. Trimming removed 4 bases from V and 2 bases from J, with 10 bases in between. Germline V gene sequence: CDR1 SGHRS, CDR2 YFSETQ. The CDR3 extends over 13 amino acids. DNA of the CDR3: TGCGCCAGCAGCACTCGGGTTACCTACGAGCAGTACTTC. It encodes CASSTRVTYEQYF.

V usage is TRBV14 and J usage is TRBJ2-1, with D possibly being TRBD2 (6 bases). Germline lookup yields CDR1 SGHDN and CDR2 FVKESK. The CDR3 sequence is 13 residues long. V was shortened by 1 base and J by 10 bases, with 11 bases between the two germline ends. The CDR3 here is CASSQGRGWEQFF. In DNA, the CDR3 is TGTGCCAGCAGCCAAGGGAGGGGCTGGGAGCAGTTCTTC.

The chain recombines TRBV6-2 or TRBV6-3 with TRBJ1-1; D gene unclear. Germline values: CDR1 MNHEY, CDR2 SVGEGT. CDR3 size: 11 residues. V was clipped by 4 bases and J by 5 bases, with 5 bases between them. The CDR3 nucleotides read TGTGCCAGCAGTTTAAGGACTGAAGCTTTCTTT. Translated: CASSLRTEAFF.

The CDR3, as DNA: TGTGCCAGCAGCCAAGGTGGATCCTATGGCTACACCTTC. Protein product: CASSQGGSYGYTF. The genes are TRBV3-1 (or the pseudogene TRBV3-2) and TRBJ1-2; D gene ambiguous. Germline V CDR1 and CDR2: LGHDT, YNNKEL (reference sequence). The CDR3 runs 13 residues. Trimming left V 1 base short and J 4 bases short, with 7 bases between.

V is TRBV9 and J is TRBJ2-2; D remains ambiguous. This CDR3 spans 14 amino acids. Germline CDR1 reads SGDLS; CDR2 reads YYNGEE. V was cut by 4 bases and J by 0 bases, with 7 bases left in between. For the CDR3, the DNA is TGTGCCAGCAGCCGCACCGCGAACACCGGGGAGCTGTTTTTT. Amino acids: CASSRTANTGELFF.

This chain joins TRBV10-2 and TRBJ2-4, with 7 bases fitting TRBD1. With 2 bases clipped from V and 1 base from J, the junction kept 11 bases outside the gene matches. CDR3 length equals 18 residues. Germline-derived CDR1 and CDR2 are WSHSY and SAAADI. The CDR3 DNA reads as TGCGCCAGCAGTGAGGGAGCCACAGGGGTCGGGGCCAAAAACATTCAGTACTTC. The encoded protein is CASSEGATGVGAKNIQYF.

The CDR3 nucleotides read TGTGCCAGCAGCTCCGACGGGAACTATGGCTACACCTTC. Translated, it gives CASSSDGNYGYTF. The chain uses TRBV12-3 or TRBV12-4 and TRBJ1-2; D not certain. The CDR3 is 13 amino acids. Trimming cost V 6 bases and J 2 bases, with 10 bases left between them.